This T cell receptor beta chain is drawn from a study of T cells after yellow fever vaccination. General observations from the study: Reappearance after the booster was seen for most primary-vaccination clones, at about 95% CD4 and around 90% CD8.

This clonotype was counted many times. As yet, its antigen is unknown. The CDR3 runs 14 residues. The V segment lost 2 bases and the J segment 8 bases; nucleotides outside the gene matches: 3. Germline CDR1 reads SGHVS; CDR2 reads FNYEAQ. One entry per CDR3 protein, called by TCRdb with MiXCR from the 5' RACE reads. The repertoire holds around 72,000 distinct CDR3 sequences, with more than 5.5% as singletons. The receptor was derived from a man between 18 and 29 years old who received the YFV17D yellow fever vaccine. The sample here was CD8+ T cells sorted from PBMCs, taken about 10 days after the first yellow fever vaccination. The rearrangement links TRBV7-6 to TRBJ2-1; the match to TRBD1 covers 10 bases. This chain's CDR3 is CASSLRQGAYEQFF. Here the CDR3 DNA reads TGTGCCAGCAGCTTAAGACAGGGGGCCTATGAGCAGTTCTTC. Full variable domain (rest looked up from reference TRBV7-6 and TRBJ2-1): GAGVSQSPRYKVTKRGQDVALRCDPISGHVSLYWYRQALGQGPEFLTYFNYEAQQDKSGLPNDRFSAERPEGSISTLTIQRTEQRDSAMYRCASSLRQGAYEQFFGPGTRLTVL.